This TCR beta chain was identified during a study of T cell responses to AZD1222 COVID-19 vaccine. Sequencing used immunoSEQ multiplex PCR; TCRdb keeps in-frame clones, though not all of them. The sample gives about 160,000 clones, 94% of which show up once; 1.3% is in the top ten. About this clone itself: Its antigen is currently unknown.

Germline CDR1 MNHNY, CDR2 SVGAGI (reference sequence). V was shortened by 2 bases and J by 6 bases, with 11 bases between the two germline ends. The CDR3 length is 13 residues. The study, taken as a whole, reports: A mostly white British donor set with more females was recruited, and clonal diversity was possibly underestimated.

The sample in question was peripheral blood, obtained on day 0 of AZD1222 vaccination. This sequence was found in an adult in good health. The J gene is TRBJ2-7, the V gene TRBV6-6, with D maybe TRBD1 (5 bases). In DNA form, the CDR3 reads TGTGCCAGCAGTTACGCCCAGGGCGGCGAGCAGTACGTC. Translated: CASSYAQGGEQYV.